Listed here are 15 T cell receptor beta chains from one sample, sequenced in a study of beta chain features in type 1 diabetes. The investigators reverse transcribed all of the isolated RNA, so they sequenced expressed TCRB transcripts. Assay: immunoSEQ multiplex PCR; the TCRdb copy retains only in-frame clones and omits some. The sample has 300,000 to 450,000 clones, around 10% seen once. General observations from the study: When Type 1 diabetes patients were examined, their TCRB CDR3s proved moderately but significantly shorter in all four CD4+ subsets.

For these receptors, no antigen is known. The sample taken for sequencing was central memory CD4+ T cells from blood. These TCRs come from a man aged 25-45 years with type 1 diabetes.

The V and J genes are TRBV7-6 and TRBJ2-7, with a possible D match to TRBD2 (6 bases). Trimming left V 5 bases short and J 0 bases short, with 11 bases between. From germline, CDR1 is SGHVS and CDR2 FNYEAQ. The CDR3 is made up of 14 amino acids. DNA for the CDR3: TGTGCCAGCAGCAGTCCTAGCGACTCCTACGAGCAGTACTTC. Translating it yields CASSSPSDSYEQYF.

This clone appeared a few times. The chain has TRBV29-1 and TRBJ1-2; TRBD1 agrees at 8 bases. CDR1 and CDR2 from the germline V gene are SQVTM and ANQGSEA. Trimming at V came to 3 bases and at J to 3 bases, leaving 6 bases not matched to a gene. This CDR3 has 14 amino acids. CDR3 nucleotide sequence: TGCAGCGTTGAGAGGGCAGGGGGCGACTATGGCTACACCTTC. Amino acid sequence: CSVERAGGDYGYTF.

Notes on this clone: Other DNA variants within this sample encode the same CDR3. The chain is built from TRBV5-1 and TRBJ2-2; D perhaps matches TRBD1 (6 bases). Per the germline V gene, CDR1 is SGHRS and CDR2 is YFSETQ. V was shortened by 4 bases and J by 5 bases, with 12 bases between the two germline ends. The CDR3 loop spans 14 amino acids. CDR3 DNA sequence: TGCGCCAGCAGCCTGGGACAAAGAACCGGGGAGCTGTTTTTT. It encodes CASSLGQRTGELFF.

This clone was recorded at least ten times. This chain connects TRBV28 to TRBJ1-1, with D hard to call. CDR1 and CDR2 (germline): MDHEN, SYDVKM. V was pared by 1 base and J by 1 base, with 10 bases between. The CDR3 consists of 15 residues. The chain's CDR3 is CASSLYLKENTEAFF. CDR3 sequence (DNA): TGTGCCAGCAGTTTATATCTAAAAGAGAACACTGAAGCTTTCTTT.

CDR3 nucleotide sequence: TGTGCCATCAAGAAACGAGGCGCTGGGGCAGCAGATACGCAGTATTTT. This encodes CAIKKRGAGAADTQYF. The rearrangement joins TRBV10-3 to TRBJ2-3; D may be TRBD1 (5 bases). This CDR3 comprises 16 residues. Germline V gives CDR1 ENHRY, CDR2 SYGVKD. Trimming removed 7 bases at V and 4 bases at J, with 21 bases between.

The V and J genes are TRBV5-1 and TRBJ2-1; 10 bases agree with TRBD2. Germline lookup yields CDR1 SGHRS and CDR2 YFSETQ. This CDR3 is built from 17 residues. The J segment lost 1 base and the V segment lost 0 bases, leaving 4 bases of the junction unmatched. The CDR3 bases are TGCGCCAGCAGCTTGGAGCCTAGCGGGAGTTCCTACAATGAGCAGTTCTTC. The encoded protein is CASSLEPSGSSYNEQFF.

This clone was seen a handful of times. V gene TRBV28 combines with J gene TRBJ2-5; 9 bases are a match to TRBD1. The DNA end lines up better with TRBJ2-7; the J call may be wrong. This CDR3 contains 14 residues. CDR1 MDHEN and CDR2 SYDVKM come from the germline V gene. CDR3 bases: TGTGCCAGCAGGACACAGGGGGCTCTTCTCGAGCAGTACTTC. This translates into CASRTQGALLEQYF.

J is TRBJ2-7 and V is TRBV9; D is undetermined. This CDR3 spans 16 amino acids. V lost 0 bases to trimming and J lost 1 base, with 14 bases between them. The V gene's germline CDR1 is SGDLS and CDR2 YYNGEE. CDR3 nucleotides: TGTGCCAGCAGCGTAGATATAGCTTCATCTTCCTACGAGCAGTACTTC. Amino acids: CASSVDIASSSYEQYF.

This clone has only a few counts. This CDR3 is CSVESPGDRTDTQYF. CDR3 sequence (DNA): TGCAGCGTTGAGTCTCCGGGGGACCGCACAGATACGCAGTATTTT. The chain recombines TRBV29-1 with TRBJ2-3, with D perhaps matching TRBD2 (6 bases). Germline V gene sequence: CDR1 SQVTM, CDR2 ANQGSEA. V was trimmed by 3 bases and J by 1 base, leaving 14 bases between them. The CDR3 is made up of 15 amino acids.

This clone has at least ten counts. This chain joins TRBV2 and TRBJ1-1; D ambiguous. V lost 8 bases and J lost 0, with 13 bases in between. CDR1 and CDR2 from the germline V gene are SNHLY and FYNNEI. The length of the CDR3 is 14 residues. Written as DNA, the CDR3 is TGTGCCAGCTCCCGCGAGCCGGTGAACACTGAAGCTTTCTTT. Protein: CASSREPVNTEAFF.

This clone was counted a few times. CDR3 protein: CASTTSGRRRVEQFF. CDR3 sequence (DNA): TGTGCCAGCACCACCTCGGGGCGTCGCCGGGTTGAGCAGTTCTTC. The chain carries TRBV10-3 and TRBJ2-1, with D perhaps matching TRBD1 or TRBD2 (5 bases each). CDR1 ENHRY and CDR2 SYGVKD come from the germline V gene. The V end was cut by 10 bases, the J end by 9 bases, with 25 bases between. CDR3 length: 15 amino acids.

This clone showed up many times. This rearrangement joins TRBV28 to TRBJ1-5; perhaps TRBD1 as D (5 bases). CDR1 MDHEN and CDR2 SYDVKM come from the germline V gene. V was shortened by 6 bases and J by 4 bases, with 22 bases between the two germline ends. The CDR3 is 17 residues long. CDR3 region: CASSTRRGPRRNQPQHF. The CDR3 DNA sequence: TGTGCCAGCAGCACCCGAAGGGGTCCCAGGCGGAATCAGCCCCAGCATTTT.

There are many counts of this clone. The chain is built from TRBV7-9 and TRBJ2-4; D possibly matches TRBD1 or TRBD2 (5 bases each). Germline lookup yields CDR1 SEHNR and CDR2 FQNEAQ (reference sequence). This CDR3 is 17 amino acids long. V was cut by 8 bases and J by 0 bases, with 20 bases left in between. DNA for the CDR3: TGTGCCAGCGGTACTCGGAGGACGACAGAAGCCAAAAACATTCAGTACTTC. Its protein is CASGTRRTTEAKNIQYF.

CDR3 coding DNA: TGTGCCTTCGGGGCAGGGGTCTACAATGAGCAGTTCTTC. Translation: CAFGAGVYNEQFF. The chain employs TRBV5-8 and TRBJ2-1; possibly TRBD1 for D (6 bases). CDR3 length: 13 residues. CDR1 and CDR2 from the germline V gene are SGHTS and YDEGEE. With 10 bases removed from V and 3 bases from J, the gap between germline ends came to 14 bases.

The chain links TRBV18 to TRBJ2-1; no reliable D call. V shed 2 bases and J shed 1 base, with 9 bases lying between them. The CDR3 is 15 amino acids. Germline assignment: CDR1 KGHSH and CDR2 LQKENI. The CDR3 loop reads CASSPGLHSYNEQFF. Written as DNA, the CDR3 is TGTGCCAGCTCACCAGGTCTGCATTCCTACAATGAGCAGTTCTTC.